This T cell receptor (beta chain) was recovered during a study of human T cells and chemical hapten exposure. Study background: A mostly female patient group had alopecia areata, totalis or universalis.

This clonotype was seen only a few times. Antigen: not known. For the library, individual cDNA molecules each received unique molecular identifiers. TCRdb reprocessed the RACE reads via MiXCR and lists one record per CDR3 protein. In the table there are 370,000 or so distinct CDR3 sequences, 4.8% of which are singletons. Trimming left V 5 bases short and J 5 bases short, with 9 bases between. Germline V CDR1 and CDR2: SEHNR, FQNEAQ (reference sequence). The CDR3 loop spans 12 amino acids. General study findings and limits: Controls formed significantly fewer large CDR3 similarity clusters than expanded TCRs did.

The time point is: patch test 1, 2 weeks after DPC sensitization. Indicated treatment: therapeutic diphenylcyclopropenone sensitization with weekly scalp DPC. Source: whole blood, taken in connection with sensitization to the hapten diphenylcyclopropenone (DPC). This sequence originates from a woman in her 50s with alopecia areata. Some clones in this sample may be carry-over from other donors' samples. The chain links TRBV7-9 to TRBJ1-1; D is uncertain. CDR3: CASSRRITEAFF. The CDR3 DNA follows: TGTGCCAGCAGCCGCCGGATAACTGAAGCTTTCTTT. Supplemented by reference TRBV7-9 and TRBJ1-1, the full variable domain reads DTGVSQNPRHKITKRGQNVTFRCDPISEHNRLYWYRQTLGQGPEFLTYFQNEAQLEKSRLLSDRFSAERPKGSFSTLEIQRTEQGDSAMYLCASSRRITEAFFGQGTRLTVV.